This T cell receptor beta chain was sequenced during a study of metastatic and nonmetastatic thyroid tumors. Overall study context: Patients with malignant and benign thyroid disease provided blood and tumor or nodule tissue, whose repertoires were compared. Findings of the study overall: In blood and tumor, TCR beta diversity was reportedly significantly higher in malignant thyroid tumors than in benign nodules.

To note about this clone: The target antigen is unknown.

As processed by the authors: CDR3 differences across clinicopathological groups were used to build a distant-metastasis classifier for papillary thyroid cancer. TCRdb ran MiXCR on the PCR reads. The authors' filters were not applied to this entry. The sample has approximately 15,000 clones; around 25% are singletons. Deletions cut 1 base from V and 6 bases from J, with 14 bases between. Looked up from germline, CDR1 is SGHRS and CDR2 is YFSETQ. This CDR3 region has 14 residues. Every patient underwent thyroid surgery untreated. The sequenced material came from adjacent normal tissue. This chain connects TRBV5-1 to TRBJ2-7; perhaps TRBD1 as D (5 bases). The receptor's source is a female donor with papillary thyroid cancer or a benign thyroid nodule (not recorded which). Some clones in this sample may be carry-over from other donors' samples. The CDR3 reads CASSLRQGYSEQYF. CDR3 sequence (DNA): TGCGCCAGCAGCTTGAGGCAGGGTTATAGCGAGCAGTACTTC.